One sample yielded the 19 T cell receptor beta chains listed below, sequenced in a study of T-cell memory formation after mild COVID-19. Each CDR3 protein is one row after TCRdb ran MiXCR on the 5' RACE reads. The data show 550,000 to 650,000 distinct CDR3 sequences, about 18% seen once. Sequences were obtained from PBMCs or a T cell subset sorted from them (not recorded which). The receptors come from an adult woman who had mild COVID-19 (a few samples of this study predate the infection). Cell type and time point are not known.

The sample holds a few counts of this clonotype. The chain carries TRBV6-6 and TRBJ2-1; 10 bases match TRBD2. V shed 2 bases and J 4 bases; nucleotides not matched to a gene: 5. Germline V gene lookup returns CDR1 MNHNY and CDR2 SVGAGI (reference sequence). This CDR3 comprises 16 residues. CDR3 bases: TGTGCCAGCAGTTACGGGAGCGGGGGGGCATACAATGAGCAGTTCTTC. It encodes CASSYGSGGAYNEQFF.

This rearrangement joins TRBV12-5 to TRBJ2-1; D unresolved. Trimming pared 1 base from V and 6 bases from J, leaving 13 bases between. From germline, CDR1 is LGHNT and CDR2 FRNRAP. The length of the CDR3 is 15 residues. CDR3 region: CASGLGLTYPNEQFF. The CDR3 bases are TGTGCTAGTGGTTTGGGTCTTACCTACCCCAATGAGCAGTTCTTC.

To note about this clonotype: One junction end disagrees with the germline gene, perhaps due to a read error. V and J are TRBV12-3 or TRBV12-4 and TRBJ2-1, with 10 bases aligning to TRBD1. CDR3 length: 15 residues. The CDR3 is CASRTGTGDYTEQFF. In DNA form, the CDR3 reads TGTGCCAGCAGGACCGGGACAGGGGACTACACTGAGCAGTTCTTC.

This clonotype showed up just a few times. The CDR3 loop reads CASSLALAGGPNEQFF. The CDR3 coding sequence is TGTGCCAGCAGTCTCGCCCTAGCGGGGGGGCCTAATGAGCAGTTCTTC. This chain joins TRBV27 and TRBJ2-1; 12 nucleotides agree with TRBD2. CDR1 is MNHEY, CDR2 SMNVEV, per germline (reference sequence). J was trimmed by 7 bases and V by 5 bases; bases with no gene match: 9. The CDR3 runs 16 residues.

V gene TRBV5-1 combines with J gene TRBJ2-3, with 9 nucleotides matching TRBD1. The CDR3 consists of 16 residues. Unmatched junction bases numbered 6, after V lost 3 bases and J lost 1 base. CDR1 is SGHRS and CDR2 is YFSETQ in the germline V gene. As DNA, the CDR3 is TGCGCCAGCAGCTGGGGACAGGGTCGGGGCACAGATACGCAGTATTTT. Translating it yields CASSWGQGRGTDTQYF. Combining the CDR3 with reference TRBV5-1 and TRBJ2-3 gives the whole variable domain KAGVTQTPRYLIKTRGQQVTLSCSPISGHRSVSWYQQTPGQGLQFLFEYFSETQRNKGNFPGRFSGRQFSNSRSEMNVSTLELGDSALYLCASSWGQGRGTDTQYFGPGTRLTVL.

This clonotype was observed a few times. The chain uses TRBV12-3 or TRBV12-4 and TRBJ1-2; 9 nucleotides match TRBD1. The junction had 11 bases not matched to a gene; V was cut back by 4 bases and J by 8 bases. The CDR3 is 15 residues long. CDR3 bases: TGTGCCAGCAGTTCCCCCGGGACAGGGCCTTACGGCTACACCTTC. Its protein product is CASSSPGTGPYGYTF.

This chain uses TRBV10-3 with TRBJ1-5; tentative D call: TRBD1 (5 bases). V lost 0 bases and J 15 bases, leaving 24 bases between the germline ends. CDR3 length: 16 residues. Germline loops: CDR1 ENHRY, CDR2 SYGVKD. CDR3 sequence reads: CAISESITAGDGTRHF. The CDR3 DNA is TGTGCCATCAGTGAGTCGATCACCGCCGGGGACGGCACTCGGCATTTT.

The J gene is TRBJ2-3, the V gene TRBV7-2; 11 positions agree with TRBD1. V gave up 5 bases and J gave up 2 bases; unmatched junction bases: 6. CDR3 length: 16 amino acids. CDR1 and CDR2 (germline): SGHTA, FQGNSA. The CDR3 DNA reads TGTGCCAGCAGCCCAAGGGACAGGGGGTACACAGATACGCAGTATTTT. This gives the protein CASSPRDRGYTDTQYF.

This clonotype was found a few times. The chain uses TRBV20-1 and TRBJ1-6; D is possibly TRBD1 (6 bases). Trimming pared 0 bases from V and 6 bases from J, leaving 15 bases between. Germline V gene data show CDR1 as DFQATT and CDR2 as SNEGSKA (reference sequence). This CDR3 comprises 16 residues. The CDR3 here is CSARDDRRGFNSPLHF. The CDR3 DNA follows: TGCAGTGCTAGAGATGACAGGAGAGGTTTTAATTCACCCCTCCACTTT.

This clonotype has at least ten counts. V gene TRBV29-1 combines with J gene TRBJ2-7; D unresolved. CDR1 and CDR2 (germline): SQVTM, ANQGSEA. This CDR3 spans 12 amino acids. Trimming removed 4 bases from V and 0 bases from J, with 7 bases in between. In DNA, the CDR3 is TGCAGCGTTGGGGTCAGCTCCTACGAGCAGTACTTC. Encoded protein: CSVGVSSYEQYF.

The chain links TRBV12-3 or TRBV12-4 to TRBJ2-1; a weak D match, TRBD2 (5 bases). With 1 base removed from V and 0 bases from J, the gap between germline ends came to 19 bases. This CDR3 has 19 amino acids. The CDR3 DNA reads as TGTGCCAGCAGTTTAGGTATATGGGCTAGCATGAGCTCCTACAATGAGCAGTTCTTC. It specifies CASSLGIWASMSSYNEQFF.

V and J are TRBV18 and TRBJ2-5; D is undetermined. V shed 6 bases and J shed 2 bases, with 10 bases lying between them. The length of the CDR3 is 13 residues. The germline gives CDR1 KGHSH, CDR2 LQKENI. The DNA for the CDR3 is TGTGCCAGCTCCATGGGCCAGCAAGAGACCCAGTACTTC. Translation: CASSMGQQETQYF.

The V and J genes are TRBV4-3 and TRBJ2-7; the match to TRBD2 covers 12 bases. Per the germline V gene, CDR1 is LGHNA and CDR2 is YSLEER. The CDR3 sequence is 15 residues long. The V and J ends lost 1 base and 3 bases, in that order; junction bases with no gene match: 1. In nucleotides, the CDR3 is TGCGCCAGCAGCCAAGGGACTAGCGGGGTCTACGAGCAGTACTTC. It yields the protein CASSQGTSGVYEQYF.

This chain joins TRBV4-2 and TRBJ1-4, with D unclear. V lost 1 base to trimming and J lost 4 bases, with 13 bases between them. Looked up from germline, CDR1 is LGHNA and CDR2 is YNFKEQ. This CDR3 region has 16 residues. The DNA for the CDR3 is TGTGCCAGCAGCCAAGGAAGAGCCTCCGGTAATGAAAAACTGTTTTTT. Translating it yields CASSQGRASGNEKLFF.

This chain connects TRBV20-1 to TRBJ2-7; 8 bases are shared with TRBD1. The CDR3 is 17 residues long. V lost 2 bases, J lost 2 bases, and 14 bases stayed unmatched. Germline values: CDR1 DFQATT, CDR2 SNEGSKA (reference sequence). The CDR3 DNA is TGCAGTGCTAGAAAGGGTTTCAGGGGGCGGGTAGCCTACGAGCAGTACTTC. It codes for CSARKGFRGRVAYEQYF.

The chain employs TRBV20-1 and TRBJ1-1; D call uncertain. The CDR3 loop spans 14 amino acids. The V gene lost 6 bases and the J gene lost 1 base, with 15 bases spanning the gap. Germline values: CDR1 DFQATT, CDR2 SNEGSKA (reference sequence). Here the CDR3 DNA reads TGCAGTGCCCCACGAGGAGGCGAGAACACTGAAGCTTTCTTT. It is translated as CSAPRGGENTEAFF.

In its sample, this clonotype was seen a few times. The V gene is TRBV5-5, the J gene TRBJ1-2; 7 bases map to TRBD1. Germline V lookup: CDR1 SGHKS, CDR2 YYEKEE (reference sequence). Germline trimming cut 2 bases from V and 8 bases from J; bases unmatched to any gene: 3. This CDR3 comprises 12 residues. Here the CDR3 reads CASSFDREGYTF. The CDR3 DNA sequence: TGTGCCAGCAGCTTCGACAGGGAGGGCTACACCTTC.

The CDR3, as DNA: TGTGCCAGCAGCTTACGCGGGGGACTTGATGAAAAACTGTTTTTT. This encodes CASSLRGGLDEKLFF. V is TRBV7-9 and J is TRBJ1-4; maybe TRBD1 (5 bases). Trimming removed 2 bases from V and 6 bases from J, with 13 bases in between. Germline V lookup: CDR1 SEHNR, CDR2 FQNEAQ (reference sequence). This CDR3 comprises 15 residues.

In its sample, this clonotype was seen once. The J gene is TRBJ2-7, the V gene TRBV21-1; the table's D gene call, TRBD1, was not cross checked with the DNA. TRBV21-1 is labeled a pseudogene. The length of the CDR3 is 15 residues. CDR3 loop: CASSSVDRHFYEQYV. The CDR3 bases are TGTGCCAGCAGCAGCGTCGACAGGCATTTCTACGAGCAGTACGTC.